These T cell receptor beta chains were read from a single sample in a study of cytomegalovirus exposure and HLA in healthy donors. Sequencing used immunoSEQ multiplex PCR; TCRdb keeps in-frame clones, though not all of them. Counted here are about 200,000 clones, 65% to 85% occurring once; the ten biggest clones make up around 1.7%. The sample comprised PBMCs. These TCRs come from a man aged 45-60 years in good health and CMV-seronegative. CDR3s include the opening cysteine and the closing phenylalanine or tryptophan. A D gene is named only where the DNA matches it firmly. The size field is filled for only some rows; it gives once, few, many or a size class.

>TRBV6-1|NA|TRBJ2-7|NA
CATSGPASSYEQYF
TGTGCCACATCAGGGCCAGCTAGCTCCTACGAGCAGTACTTC
>TRBV4-1|NA|TRBJ1-2|NA
CASTLSGGPSALGGYTF
TGCGCCAGCACCTTAAGTGGAGGACCCTCGGCCCTAGGAGGCTACACCTTC
>TRBV5-1|NA|TRBJ1-3|NA
CASSLDRGGSGNTIYF
TGCGCCAGCAGCTTGGATCGGGGAGGATCTGGAAACACCATATATTTT
>TRBV18|NA|TRBJ2-3|NA
CASSPATRADTQYF
TGTGCCAGCTCACCGGCCACGAGGGCAGATACGCAGTATTTT
>TRBV29-1|NA|TRBJ2-7|once
CSAGDTANEQYF
TGCAGCGCCGGGGACACTGCCAACGAGCAGTACTTC
>TRBV29-1|NA|TRBJ2-7|NA
CSVEGLGTGVYEQYF
TGCAGCGTTGAAGGGCTCGGGACTGGGGTATACGAGCAGTACTTC
>TRBV28|NA|TRBJ1-2|NA
CASSQASGNYGYTF
TGTGCCAGCAGCCAAGCCTCAGGGAACTATGGCTACACCTTC
>TRBV6-5|TRBD2|TRBJ2-5|NA
CASSYSRTSGRATQYF
TGTGCCAGCAGTTACTCCAGGACTAGCGGGAGGGCGACCCAGTACTTC
>TRBV18|NA|TRBJ1-5|NA
CASSPVQADSNQPQHF
TGTGCCAGCTCACCAGTGCAGGCAGATAGCAATCAGCCCCAGCATTTT
>TRBV5-1|TRBD2|TRBJ2-3|NA
CASSPSGDTDTQYF
TGCGCCAGCAGCCCTAGCGGGGACACAGATACGCAGTATTTT
>TRBV5-1|TRBD2|TRBJ2-1|NA
CASSLAPREGVLEQFF
TGCGCCAGCAGCTTGGCACCGCGGGAGGGGGTGCTTGAGCAGTTCTTC
>TRBV27|NA|TRBJ1-5|NA
CASSLLGTMAQPQHF
TGTGCCAGCAGTTTATTGGGGACAATGGCTCAGCCCCAGCATTTT
>TRBV5-3|NA|TRBJ2-7|NA
CARTQTDEQYF
TGTGCCAGAACGCAGACTGACGAGCAGTACTTC
>TRBV4-1|NA|TRBJ1-1|NA
CASSLSRGLNTEAFF
TGCGCCAGCAGCCTAAGCAGGGGCCTGAACACTGAAGCTTTCTTT
>TRBV2|NA|TRBJ1-5|NA
CASSDKSRDQPQHF
TGTGCCAGCAGTGATAAGTCTCGGGATCAGCCCCAGCATTTT
>TRBV10-1|NA|TRBJ1-1|NA
CASSESKQYTEAFF
TGCGCCAGCAGTGAGTCAAAACAGTACACTGAAGCTTTCTTT
>TRBV2|TRBD1|TRBJ2-7|NA
CASKTGTGPSYEQYF
TGTGCCAGCAAGACAGGGACGGGGCCTTCCTACGAGCAGTACTTC
>TRBV4-1|TRBD2|TRBJ2-7|once
CASSLRGPGLAGDEQYF
TGCGCCAGCAGCCTTCGAGGACCGGGACTAGCGGGAGACGAGCAGTACTTC
>TRBV5-4|TRBD1|TRBJ2-2|NA
CASSPGTGTSLTLTGELFF
TGTGCCAGCAGCCCGGGGACAGGGACGAGTCTGACCTTAACCGGGGAGCTGTTTTTT
>TRBV30|TRBD2|TRBJ2-2|NA
CAWSVLWRETGELFF
TGTGCCTGGAGTGTACTATGGCGGGAGACCGGGGAGCTGTTTTTT
>TRBV21-1|NA|TRBJ2-1|NA
CASSFRPRRGNEQFF
TGTGCCAGCAGCTTCCGGCCCCGGCGGGGCAATGAGCAGTTCTTC
>TRBV30|NA|TRBJ2-7|NA
CAWTPDSSYEQYF
TGTGCCTGGACTCCCGACAGCTCCTACGAGCAGTACTTC
>TRBV4-2|NA|TRBJ1-1|NA
CASSQDIPGGGNTEAFF
TGTGCCAGCAGCCAAGATATCCCCGGGGGGGGGAACACTGAAGCTTTCTTT
>TRBV18|NA|TRBJ2-6|NA
CASSPPGATLSGANVLTF
TGTGCCAGCTCACCACCGGGAGCGACGCTCTCTGGGGCCAACGTCCTGACTTTC
>TRBV2|TRBD2|TRBJ2-2|NA
CASSWFASGTGELFF
TGTGCCAGCAGCTGGTTTGCTAGCGGGACCGGGGAGCTGTTTTTT
>TRBV6-5|NA|TRBJ2-7|NA
CASSPGGLSYEQYF
TGTGCCAGCAGTCCCGGTGGGCTCTCCTACGAGCAGTACTTC
>TRBV10-3|TRBD2|TRBJ2-7|NA
CAISSPAGEGEQYF
TGTGCCATCAGTTCCCCCGCGGGGGAGGGGGAGCAGTACTTC
>TRBV9|TRBD1|TRBJ1-1|NA
CASSVVSTGAVAEAFF
TGTGCCAGCAGCGTAGTTTCGACAGGGGCAGTTGCTGAAGCTTTCTTT
>TRBV2|NA|TRBJ2-1|NA
CASSDDTSSYNEQFF
TGTGCCAGCAGTGATGACACGAGCTCCTACAATGAGCAGTTCTTC
>TRBV5-1|NA|TRBJ2-6|few
CASTPQEAGANVLTF
TGCGCCAGCACCCCCCAGGAGGCTGGGGCCAACGTCCTGACTTTC
>TRBV29-1|NA|TRBJ2-3|NA
CSVSHGTSTDTQYF
TGCAGCGTTTCGCACGGTACTAGCACAGATACGCAGTATTTT
>TRBV5-1|TRBD1|TRBJ2-2|NA
CASSLGQGATGELFF
TGCGCCAGCAGCTTGGGCCAGGGGGCCACCGGGGAGCTGTTTTTT
>TRBV4-1|TRBD2|TRBJ2-3|NA
CASSQDRLAGRSRAADTQYF
TGCGCCAGCAGCCAGGATAGACTAGCGGGGAGATCGCGTGCGGCAGATACGCAGTATTTT
>TRBV7-9|NA|TRBJ2-7|NA
CASSFPGEASYEQYF
TGTGCCAGCAGCTTCCCCGGGGAGGCGTCCTACGAGCAGTACTTC
>TRBV20-1|TRBD2|TRBJ2-7|NA
CSAPREGEQYF
TGCAGTGCCCCCCGGGAGGGGGAGCAGTACTTC
>TRBV11-3|NA|TRBJ2-1|few
CASSPRPTGNNEQFF
TGTGCCAGCAGCCCACGCCCCACCGGGAACAATGAGCAGTTCTTC
>TRBV5-6|TRBD1|TRBJ1-6|NA
CASSGTGGAGSPLHF
TGTGCCAGCAGCGGAACAGGGGGCGCGGGATCACCCCTCCACTTT
>TRBV27|NA|TRBJ2-1|few
CASSINNEQFF
TGTGCCAGCAGTATTAACAATGAGCAGTTCTTC
>TRBV6-1|NA|TRBJ2-7|NA
CASTPTTSSEQYF
TGTGCCAGCACCCCGACGACTAGTAGCGAGCAGTACTTC
>TRBV2|NA|TRBJ1-3|NA
CASSVTAYSGNTIYF
TGTGCCAGCAGTGTAACAGCTTACTCTGGAAACACCATATATTTT
>TRBV6-1|NA|TRBJ2-7|NA
CASRPGGPPDYEQYF
TGTGCCAGCAGGCCAGGGGGGCCCCCCGACTACGAGCAGTACTTC
>TRBV2|NA|TRBJ1-2|NA
CASSVRDYGYTF
TGTGCCAGCAGTGTTAGAGACTATGGCTACACCTTC
>TRBV5-4|TRBD1|TRBJ1-2|once
CASSRPAGGYGYTF
TGTGCCAGCAGTCGTCCGGCAGGGGGATATGGCTACACCTTC
>TRBV6-4|NA|TRBJ2-2|NA
CASSDRGGDTGELFF
TGTGCCAGCAGTGACCGAGGCGGCGACACCGGGGAGCTGTTTTTT